These 25 T cell receptor beta chains were all obtained from the same sample, sequenced in a study of memory CD4+ T cells and cytomegalovirus serostatus. Single viable CD3+CD4+CD8-CD45RO+ cells were sorted as the memory CD4+ T cells. Data came from immunoSEQ multiplex PCR; TCRdb stores just in-frame clones and leaves some out. The sample consists of some 73,000 clones, around 80% of them appearing once. The source material was memory CD4+ T cells from blood. These receptors all stem from an adult in good health and CMV-seropositive.

V gene TRBV19 combines with J gene TRBJ1-1; TRBD1 is a possible D gene (5 bases). V lost 5 bases to trimming and J lost 3 bases, with 10 bases between them. The CDR3 extends over 13 amino acids. CDR1 is LNHDA and CDR2 is SQIVND in the germline V gene (reference sequence). The DNA for the CDR3 is TGTGCCAGTAGTGGGGGGTTGGACACTGAAGCTTTCTTT. This sequence encodes CASSGGLDTEAFF. The entire variable domain, with the rest obtained from reference TRBV19 and TRBJ1-1, is as follows: DGGITQSPKYLFRKEGQNVTLSCEQNLNHDAMYWYRQDPGQGLRLIYYSQIVNDFQKGDIAEGYSVSREKKESFPLTVTSAQKNPTAFYLCASSGGLDTEAFFGQGTRLTVV.

The V call is TRBV11-3, the J call TRBJ1-1; D perhaps matches TRBD1 (5 bases). Germline values: CDR1 SGHNT, CDR2 YENEEA. Trimming pared 1 base from V and 1 base from J, leaving 7 bases between. The CDR3 spans 14 residues. The CDR3 sequence: CASSLGGWNTEAFF. CDR3 nucleotides: TGTGCCAGCAGCTTAGGGGGCTGGAACACTGAAGCTTTCTTT.

This rearrangement joins TRBV11-3 to TRBJ2-3, with 11 bases that match TRBD2. Germline trimming cut 5 bases from V and 4 bases from J; bases unmatched to any gene: 2. CDR1 and CDR2 (germline): SGHNT, YENEEA. This CDR3 has 14 amino acids. CDR3 DNA: TGTGCCAGCAGCGTGGGACTAGCGGCAGATACGCAGTATTTT. As protein: CASSVGLAADTQYF.

This clone was detected a few times. The chain is built from TRBV7-8 and TRBJ1-5, with D unresolved. The CDR3 consists of 15 residues. Trimming pared 2 bases from V and 1 base from J, leaving 9 bases between. Germline values: CDR1 SGHVS, CDR2 FQNEAQ. CDR3 nucleotides: TGTGCCAGCAGCTTATGGAGGGTCAGCAATCAGCCCCAGCATTTT. The encoded protein is CASSLWRVSNQPQHF.

This clone was detected only a few times. This rearrangement joins TRBV10-1 to TRBJ1-1; D unclear. Germline V gives CDR1 WNHNN, CDR2 SYGVQD (reference sequence). Trimming removed 5 bases from V and 5 bases from J, with 15 bases in between. The CDR3 is 14 amino acids. The CDR3 nucleotides are TGCGCCAGCAGTTTTTCGGGTCTGGGGACTGAAGCTTTCTTT. As protein: CASSFSGLGTEAFF.

The J gene is TRBJ2-3, the V gene TRBV14; D not certain. The CDR3 has 13 amino acids. Per the germline V gene, CDR1 is SGHDN and CDR2 is FVKESK. The V and J ends lost 0 bases and 7 bases respectively, with 8 bases between them. DNA of the CDR3: TGTGCCAGCAGCCAAGATTTTATGAATACGCAGTATTTT. Amino acid sequence: CASSQDFMNTQYF.

This clone has more than one count but fewer than ten. The chain combines TRBV7-9 with TRBJ1-2; weak D call: TRBD1 (5 bases). The V gene's germline CDR1 is SEHNR and CDR2 FQNEAQ (reference sequence). CDR3 length: 13 residues. V shed 3 bases and J shed 13 bases, with 18 bases lying between them. CDR3 nucleotides: TGTGCCAGCAGCTTTCGGGACGGACTATCAGGCACCTTC. Translation gives CASSFRDGLSGTF.

This rearrangement joins TRBV7-2 to TRBJ1-1; D is unresolved. The length of the CDR3 is 14 residues. V lost 3 bases, J lost 5 bases, and 13 bases lay in between. Germline V CDR1 and CDR2: SGHTA, FQGNSA. This CDR3 reads CASSFLSTGTEAFF. The CDR3 nucleotides are TGTGCCAGCAGCTTTTTGTCGACCGGGACTGAAGCTTTCTTT. The full variable domain, with the rest looked up from reference TRBV7-2 and TRBJ1-1, is GAGVSQSPSNKVTEKGKDVELRCDPISGHTALYWYRQSLGQGLEFLIYFQGNSAPDKSGLPSDRFSAERTGGSVSTLTIQRTQQEDSAVYLCASSFLSTGTEAFFGQGTRLTVV.

The chain employs TRBV7-2 and TRBJ2-1; 11 bases are a match to TRBD2. The CDR3 is 15 amino acids. The germline CDR1 and CDR2 sequences are SGHTA and FQGNSA. J lost 10 bases, V lost 1 base, and 6 bases had no gene match. CDR3 residues: CASSLELAGGGEQFF. The CDR3 region has the DNA TGTGCCAGCAGCTTAGAGCTAGCGGGAGGAGGGGAGCAGTTCTTC.

This clone has just one count. This rearrangement joins TRBV11-3 to TRBJ2-3; D is uncertain. The ends were cut back, 1 base at V and 0 bases at J, with 5 bases in the middle. This CDR3 is 14 amino acids long. CDR1 and CDR2 from the germline V gene are SGHNT and YENEEA. This CDR3 reads CASSLGRSTDTQYF. As DNA, the CDR3 is TGTGCCAGCAGCTTAGGTAGGAGCACAGATACGCAGTATTTT.

The CDR3 reads CASSFSGDQPQHF. CDR3 sequence (DNA): TGTGCCAGCAGCTTTTCAGGTGATCAGCCCCAGCATTTT. This chain joins TRBV11-2 and TRBJ1-5; D not resolved. The CDR3 extends over 13 amino acids. Trimming removed 3 bases at V and 5 bases at J, with 8 bases between. Germline V gene lookup returns CDR1 SGHAT and CDR2 FQNNGV.

The CDR3 DNA reads as TGTGCCAGCAGCCGGACATCTACTAGCAATCAGCCCCAGCATTTT. Translating gives CASSRTSTSNQPQHF. The gene calls are TRBV11-2 and TRBJ1-5; the D gene is possibly TRBD1 (5 bases). Trimming took off 5 bases at V and 0 bases at J, with 11 bases between the two ends. There are 15 residues in the CDR3. In germline, CDR1 is SGHAT, CDR2 FQNNGV.

V is TRBV6-1 and J is TRBJ2-3, with 11 positions matching TRBD2. This CDR3 region has 15 residues. Losses at the gene ends were 6 bases for V and 5 bases for J; bases not matched to a gene: 7. Germline lookup yields CDR1 MNHNS and CDR2 SASEGT. CDR3 sequence: CASRVLAGVKDTQYF. CDR3 coding DNA: TGTGCCAGCAGGGTACTAGCGGGAGTCAAAGATACGCAGTATTTT.

Note on this clone: Other DNA sequences within the sample encode an identical CDR3. The chain couples TRBV20-1 to TRBJ1-1; D might be TRBD1 (5 bases). Germline V lookup: CDR1 DFQATT, CDR2 SNEGSKA (reference sequence). V lost 3 bases and J 3 bases, leaving 5 bases between the germline ends. The CDR3 extends over 11 amino acids. CDR3 DNA sequence: TGCAGTGCTAGGGGGGACACTGAAGCTTTCTTT. It encodes CSARGDTEAFF.

Only one count was recorded for this clone. The chain has TRBV11-3 and TRBJ2-5; tentatively, D is TRBD1 (6 bases). V gave up 5 bases and J gave up 8 bases, with 15 bases separating them. CDR3 size: 13 residues. Germline V CDR1 and CDR2: SGHNT, YENEEA. In DNA, the CDR3 is TGTGCCAGCAGCCTCGCAGAAGGGGGTACCCAGTACTTC. Translated: CASSLAEGGTQYF.

The chain has TRBV5-8 and TRBJ2-6, with 8 bases that match TRBD1. V lost 1 base and J lost 2; bases outside the gene matches: 11. Germline V CDR1 and CDR2: SGHTS, YDEGEE. The CDR3 is 19 residues long. CDR3 DNA sequence: TGTGCCAGCAGCTTGCCCGGACAGGGCATAGGACCTGGGGCCAACGTCCTGACTTTC. It yields the protein CASSLPGQGIGPGANVLTF.

This clone was seen a handful of times. V and J are TRBV19 and TRBJ2-2, with TRBD1 identical over 11 bases. After removal of 6 bases from V and 2 bases from J, the junction contained 8 bases not matched to a gene. This CDR3 has 17 amino acids. CDR1 and CDR2 (germline): LNHDA, SQIVND (reference sequence). The CDR3 loop is CASRLLGQGANTGELFF. The CDR3 DNA reads TGTGCCAGTAGACTCCTCGGACAGGGGGCAAACACCGGGGAGCTGTTTTTT. The full variable domain, in which reference TRBV19 and TRBJ2-2 provide the parts outside the CDR3, is DGGITQSPKYLFRKEGQNVTLSCEQNLNHDAMYWYRQDPGQGLRLIYYSQIVNDFQKGDIAEGYSVSREKKESFPLTVTSAQKNPTAFYLCASRLLGQGANTGELFFGEGSRLTVL.

This clone was counted a single time. This chain links TRBV6-5 with TRBJ2-2; D not resolved. Trimming pared 8 bases from V and 3 bases from J, leaving 13 bases between. Per the germline V gene, CDR1 is MNHEY and CDR2 is SVGAGI. This CDR3 has 14 residues. CDR3 sequence reads: CASWSATYTGELFF. The CDR3 nucleotides read TGTGCCAGCTGGTCAGCGACCTACACCGGGGAGCTGTTTTTT.

The V gene is TRBV19, the J gene TRBJ1-4, with D tentatively TRBD1 (6 bases). V shed 6 bases and J shed 8 bases, with 16 bases lying between them. Germline V gene data show CDR1 as LNHDA and CDR2 as SQIVND (reference sequence). The CDR3 has 14 residues. The CDR3 spells CASSRRDTEEKLFF. The CDR3, as DNA: TGTGCCAGTAGCCGCCGGGACACGGAGGAAAAACTGTTTTTT. Variable domain in full (rest from reference TRBV19 and TRBJ1-4): DGGITQSPKYLFRKEGQNVTLSCEQNLNHDAMYWYRQDPGQGLRLIYYSQIVNDFQKGDIAEGYSVSREKKESFPLTVTSAQKNPTAFYLCASSRRDTEEKLFFGSGTQLSVL.

In its sample, this clone was seen a few times. V is TRBV2 and J is TRBJ1-6; no clear D. Trimming stripped 6 bases from V and 4 bases from J, with 10 bases between. Per germline, CDR1 SNHLY and CDR2 FYNNEI. The CDR3 length is 14 residues. CDR3 in amino acids: CASRLDGYNSPLHF. The CDR3 DNA is TGTGCCAGCAGGTTGGACGGGTATAATTCACCCCTCCACTTT.

The chain couples TRBV13 to TRBJ2-4, with 8 bases lining up with TRBD2. J lost 5 bases, V lost 5 bases, and 5 bases had no gene match. In germline, CDR1 is PRHDT, CDR2 FYEKMQ (reference sequence). This CDR3 contains 14 residues. The CDR3 sequence: CASSLSGKQNIQYF. For the CDR3, the DNA is TGTGCCAGCAGCCTTAGCGGGAAGCAAAACATTCAGTACTTC. Using reference TRBV13 and TRBJ2-4 for the parts outside the CDR3, the full variable domain is AAGVIQSPRHLIKEKRETATLKCYPIPRHDTVYWYQQGPGQDPQFLISFYEKMQSDKGSIPDRFSAQQFSDYHSELNMSSLELGDSALYFCASSLSGKQNIQYFGAGTRLSVL.

The count of this clone is one. V usage is TRBV29-1 and J usage is TRBJ1-1; 7 bases line up with TRBD1. This CDR3 has 13 residues. V was pared by 3 bases and J by 4 bases, with 5 bases of the junction left unmatched. Germline-derived CDR1 and CDR2 are SQVTM and ANQGSEA. The CDR3 is CSVDGQGGTEAFF. CDR3 nucleotide sequence: TGCAGCGTTGACGGTCAGGGGGGCACTGAAGCTTTCTTT.

The rearrangement links TRBV19 to TRBJ1-5; no reliable D call. The germline V gene has CDR1 LNHDA and CDR2 SQIVND (reference sequence). The ends were cut back, 5 bases at V and 6 bases at J, with 11 bases in the middle. The CDR3 consists of 13 residues. CDR3 DNA sequence: TGTGCCAGTAGTGCCCCCCAGGCTCAGCCCCAGCATTTT. Encoded protein: CASSAPQAQPQHF.

The rearrangement uses TRBV7-2 and TRBJ2-4, with 8 bases aligning to TRBD2. V was clipped by 6 bases and J by 2 bases; unmatched bases: 9. CDR3 length equals 16 residues. From germline, CDR1 is SGHTA and CDR2 FQGNSA. CDR3 sequence (DNA): TGTGCCAGCAGTTTCGCGGGAGGTTCAACCAAAAACATTCAGTACTTC. Protein: CASSFAGGSTKNIQYF.

J is TRBJ1-2 and V is TRBV6-1; D not resolved. The CDR3 has 13 residues. V lost 2 bases to trimming and J lost 2 bases, with 6 bases between them. Germline V gives CDR1 MNHNS, CDR2 SASEGT. The CDR3 nucleotides are TGTGCCAGCAGTGAAAACCTCAACTATGGCTACACCTTC. Encoded protein: CASSENLNYGYTF.